These T cell receptor beta chains were read from a single sample in a study of technical replicates of blood from a handful of donors. Data came from immunoSEQ multiplex PCR; TCRdb stores just in-frame clones and leaves some out. The sample lists about 83,000 clones, roughly nine tenths occurring once. The sequenced material came from T cells isolated from PBMCs. These receptors all stem from a human donor in good health. CDR3s include the opening cysteine and the closing phenylalanine or tryptophan. Fields, in order: J gene, V gene, clone size, D gene, CDR3 DNA, CDR3 protein. A D gene is named only where the DNA matches it firmly. The listing skips clone size in some rows; elsewhere it reads once, few, many or a size class.

TRBJ1-1,TRBV18,NA,NA,TGTGCCAGCTCACCTTCGGGGTGGACTGAAGCTTTCTTT,CASSPSGWTEAFF
TRBJ2-5,TRBV6-1,NA,TRBD2,TGTGCCAGCAGTGAAGCTAGCGGGAGAGTTAATTTTCCGGAGACCCAGTACTTC,CASSEASGRVNFPETQYF
TRBJ1-5,TRBV28,NA,NA,TGTGCCAGCAATGGTCCGGACAGCAACAATCAGCCCCAGCATTTT,CASNGPDSNNQPQHF
TRBJ1-1,TRBV18,NA,NA,TGTGCCAGCTCACCACCCCAGGGAGGCACTGAAGCTTTCTTT,CASSPPQGGTEAFF
TRBJ2-7,TRBV11-2,NA,TRBD2,TGTGCCTCACGGCTGACTAGCGGGATCTCCTACGAGCAGTACTTC,CASRLTSGISYEQYF
TRBJ2-1,TRBV6-5,NA,NA,TGTGCCAGCATTAGGACTGGGAGCTCCTACAATGAGCAGTTCTTC,CASIRTGSSYNEQFF
TRBJ2-4,TRBV10-3,NA,TRBD1,TGTGCCATCAGTGAGACTGAAGGGGGCAGCCGAAACATTCAGTACTTC,CAISETEGGSRNIQYF
TRBJ1-1,TRBV7-9,NA,NA,TGTGCCAGCAGCTTAGAAAGCGTCACTGAAGCTTTCTTT,CASSLESVTEAFF
TRBJ2-7,TRBV11-1,NA,TRBD1,TGTGCCAGCAGCCACAGGGACAGGGGGAGCGAGCAGTACTTC,CASSHRDRGSEQYF
TRBJ2-3,TRBV2,NA,NA,TGTGCCAGCAGTGACCTACGACTAGTGGGCACAGATACGCAGTATTTT,CASSDLRLVGTDTQYF
TRBJ2-3,TRBV27,NA,NA,TGTGCCAGCAGTCCAGGGTTTCCCGATACGCAGTATTTT,CASSPGFPDTQYF
TRBJ1-2,TRBV2,NA,TRBD1,TGTGCCAGCAGTGAAGGGACAGGCTTTGGCTACACCTTC,CASSEGTGFGYTF
TRBJ2-2,TRBV10-2,NA,TRBD1,TGCGCCAGCAGTGAGCCTCAACGCCGGGACAGTTTGGGGGAGCTGTTTTTT,CASSEPQRRDSLGELFF
TRBJ2-7,TRBV5-6,NA,TRBD1,TGTGCCAGCAGTGCCGGACAGGGCAGCTACGAGCAGTACTTC,CASSAGQGSYEQYF
TRBJ2-7,TRBV6-6,NA,NA,TGTGCCAGCAGTTACCCCGAGGTCGACGAGCAGTACTTC,CASSYPEVDEQYF
TRBJ1-5,TRBV6-1,NA,TRBD1,TGTGCCAGCAGTGAAACAGGGGGCTTCAATCAGCCCCAGCATTTT,CASSETGGFNQPQHF
TRBJ1-2,TRBV7-8,NA,NA,TGTGCCAGCAGCTTAGCACGGGGGGGCTATGGCTACACCTTC,CASSLARGGYGYTF
TRBJ1-1,TRBV29-1,NA,NA,TGCAGCGTTGAAGTCGGCAGGGAAGCTTTCTTT,CSVEVGREAFF
TRBJ2-1,TRBV9,NA,TRBD2,TGTGCCAGCAGCGTAGATGCGGGGGGGCCGAATGAGCAGTTCTTC,CASSVDAGGPNEQFF
TRBJ1-2,TRBV6-5,NA,TRBD1,TGTGCCAGCAGTTACGCGGACAGGCCCGCGGGTGGCTACACCTTC,CASSYADRPAGGYTF
TRBJ2-7,TRBV7-2,NA,NA,TGTGCCAGTGGACTAAGTGGCGAGCAGTACTTC,CASGLSGEQYF
TRBJ2-3,TRBV6-5,NA,NA,TGTGCCAGCAAAACAACAGGAGGCACAGATACGCAGTATTTT,CASKTTGGTDTQYF
TRBJ1-2,TRBV28,NA,TRBD1,TGTGCCAGCAGTCAAGACAGGGCTAATGGCTACACCTTC,CASSQDRANGYTF
TRBJ1-5,TRBV5-1,NA,NA,TGCGCCAGCAGCTTGGGCCCCGGGAGCAATCAGCCCCAGCATTTT,CASSLGPGSNQPQHF
TRBJ2-7,TRBV5-4,NA,NA,TGTGCCAGCAGCCCCGACGGAGGCTCGGATTTAGAGCAGTACTTC,CASSPDGGSDLEQYF
TRBJ2-7,TRBV6-5,NA,NA,TGTGCCAGCAGTTATCCCCTAGGCGAGCAGTACTTC,CASSYPLGEQYF
TRBJ2-3,TRBV5-1,NA,TRBD1,TGCGCCAGCAGCTTTCTACAGGGGGCGACAGATACGCAGTATTTT,CASSFLQGATDTQYF
TRBJ2-5,TRBV5-4,once,NA,TGTGCCAGCAGCTTGGCCGGGGTCATACAACAAGAGACCCAGTACTTC,CASSLAGVIQQETQYF
TRBJ2-1,TRBV6-5,NA,TRBD1,TGTGCCAGCAGTTATGGGGGACAGGGGGCGAGGAATGAGCAGTTCTTC,CASSYGGQGARNEQFF
TRBJ2-7,TRBV6-6,NA,NA,TGTGCCAGTAACCGATTGGGACAATCCTACGAGCAGTACTTC,CASNRLGQSYEQYF
TRBJ2-3,TRBV6-5,NA,NA,TGTGCCAGCAGTTACGACAGGAGCACAGATACGCAGTATTTT,CASSYDRSTDTQYF
TRBJ1-5,TRBV27,NA,TRBD1,TGTGCCAGCAGTCCCAGGGGGCAGAGCAATCAGCCCCAGCATTTT,CASSPRGQSNQPQHF
TRBJ1-1,TRBV7-9,NA,NA,TGTGCCAGCAGCTTCTGGGTTAGCCGAAACACTGAAGCTTTCTTT,CASSFWVSRNTEAFF
TRBJ2-1,TRBV5-4,NA,TRBD2,TGTGCCAGCAGCTTGTTCACGGGGGGTAATACAAATGAGCAGTTCTTC,CASSLFTGGNTNEQFF
TRBJ1-3,TRBV15,few,NA,TGTGCCACCAGCGGGACGGGGGAACATGGAAACACCATATATTTT,CATSGTGEHGNTIYF
TRBJ1-1,TRBV5-1,NA,TRBD1,TGCGCCAGCAGCTTAGGACAGGGAGGTAGGAACACTGAAGCTTTCTTT,CASSLGQGGRNTEAFF
TRBJ2-7,TRBV7-8,NA,TRBD2,TGTGCCAGCAGCCCCCGTTCGGGGGGTTTCAGTTCCGCCTACGAGCAGTACTTC,CASSPRSGGFSSAYEQYF
TRBJ1-6,TRBV6-4,few,TRBD1,TGTGCCAACAGGGGGCTGGAGAATTCACCCCTCCACTTT,CANRGLENSPLHF
TRBJ2-7,TRBV11-3,NA,TRBD1,TGTGCCAGCAGCTTGAGACAGGGTACCTACGAGCAGTACTTC,CASSLRQGTYEQYF
TRBJ2-5,TRBV25-1,few,TRBD1,TGTGCCAGCAGTCCGGGACAGGGATGGTCAGAGACCCAGTACTTC,CASSPGQGWSETQYF
TRBJ2-7,TRBV27,NA,NA,TGTGCCAGCAGCTCAAACAGGAACCTGGGGGAGCAGTACTTC,CASSSNRNLGEQYF
TRBJ2-2,TRBV19,NA,TRBD2,TGTGCCACCACGCTCACTAGCGCCTTCGCCGGGGAGCTGTTTTTT,CATTLTSAFAGELFF
TRBJ2-1,TRBV12-5,NA,TRBD2,TGTGCTAGTGGTACCGGGGGGGTGTATGAGCAGTTCTTC,CASGTGGVYEQFF
TRBJ2-1,TRBV4-2,NA,TRBD2,TGTGCCAGCAGCCATCGCCCCGGGACTAGCGGGAGCCCCTACAATGAGCAGTTCTTC,CASSHRPGTSGSPYNEQFF
TRBJ2-1,TRBV6-5,NA,TRBD2,TGTGCCACGGCCAGCGGGGCTGACAATGAGCAGTTCTTC,CATASGADNEQFF
TRBJ2-1,TRBV6-4,once,NA,TGTGCCAGCAGCCCTGAACTCTACAATGAGCAGTTCTTC,CASSPELYNEQFF